The 31 T cell receptor beta chains below all came from one sample that was sequenced in a study of blood T cell repertoires in COVID-19 (dated by TCRdb to 2018 to 2021). Library construction relied on the immunoSEQ multiplex PCR assay. TCRdb provides this immuneACCESS table in a form limited to in-frame rearrangements. Some clones are lacking; in checked studies, under half of them reflect an unresolved V gene, and why the rest are absent is not known. The sample contains 300,000 or so clones, 70% to 90% of them found a single time. Of the sample, under 6.5% is held by the ten largest clones. Sequencing was done on a sample of PBMCs or T cells enriched from blood (not recorded which). These receptors were collected from a woman aged 30 to 39 who had recovered from COVID-19.

The chain has TRBV27 and TRBJ2-7, with D possibly matching TRBD2 (5 bases). In germline, CDR1 is MNHEY, CDR2 SMNVEV (reference sequence). V was clipped by 8 bases and J by 3 bases, with 11 bases between them. The CDR3 totals 12 residues. The CDR3 DNA is TGTGCCAGCTACTCGAGGGTCTACGAGCAGTACTTC. As protein: CASYSRVYEQYF.

The chain carries TRBV6-2 or TRBV6-3 and TRBJ2-1, with TRBD2 identical over 8 bases. The CDR3 covers 18 residues. Germline CDR1 MNHEY, CDR2 SVGEGT. The V and J ends lost 0 bases and 0 bases, in that order; junction bases with no gene match: 7. CDR3 in amino acids: CASSYSSLAGNSYNEQFF. The CDR3 DNA reads as TGTGCCAGCAGTTACTCGAGTTTAGCGGGGAACTCCTACAATGAGCAGTTCTTC.

The rearrangement joins TRBV7-3 to TRBJ1-1; D is unresolved. CDR1 SGHTA and CDR2 FQGTGA come from the germline V gene. The CDR3 is 14 residues long. The V end was cut by 5 bases, the J end by 6 bases, with 16 bases between. CDR3 nucleotides: TGTGCCAGCAGCCCCACGGGGAGGCAGCCTGAAGCTTTCTTT. Encoded protein: CASSPTGRQPEAFF.

The rearrangement links TRBV10-3 to TRBJ1-1, with 8 positions matching TRBD1. With 6 bases clipped from V and 0 bases from J, the junction kept 6 bases outside the gene matches. Germline V gene lookup returns CDR1 ENHRY and CDR2 SYGVKD. The CDR3 length is 15 residues. CDR3: CAISLDRAMNTEAFF. As DNA, the CDR3 is TGTGCCATCAGCTTGGACAGGGCAATGAACACTGAAGCTTTCTTT.

The V gene is TRBV19, the J gene TRBJ1-5; TRBD1 matches at 7 bases. The CDR3 contains 13 residues. V shed 6 bases and J 6 bases; nucleotides not matched to a gene: 5. Germline CDR1 is LNHDA and CDR2 is SQIVND (reference sequence). The CDR3 DNA follows: TGTGCCAGTAGACAGGGGACGGGTCAGCCCCAGCATTTT. This sequence encodes CASRQGTGQPQHF.

DNA of the CDR3: TGTGCCAGCAGCTTACGTGTGGGCTCTGAAGCTTTCTTT. Protein sequence: CASSLRVGSEAFF. The chain is built from TRBV12-3 or TRBV12-4 and TRBJ1-1; no clear D gene. The CDR3 covers 13 residues. V lost 6 bases and J lost 6, with 14 bases in between.

This chain connects TRBV5-1 to TRBJ1-2; TRBD1 matches 7 bases. This CDR3 region has 15 residues. The germline gives CDR1 SGHRS, CDR2 YFSETQ. The V segment lost 6 bases and the J segment 3 bases; nucleotides outside the gene matches: 11. The CDR3 reads CASKERRQGDYGYTF. The DNA for the CDR3 is TGCGCCAGCAAAGAAAGAAGACAGGGAGACTATGGCTACACCTTC.

This clone was seen only a few times. This chain uses TRBV30 with TRBJ1-2; a possible D gene is TRBD1 (6 bases). CDR3 length equals 15 residues. CDR1 is GTSNPN and CDR2 is SVGIG in the germline V gene (reference sequence). Between the trimmed V and J ends, which lost 4 bases and 4 bases, there was a span of 19 bases. This CDR3 reads CAWNDGGAGGYGYTF. CDR3 bases: TGTGCCTGGAACGACGGGGGGGCGGGCGGCTATGGCTACACCTTC.

The chain uses TRBV15 and TRBJ1-2, with TRBD1 identical over 9 bases. Looked up from germline, CDR1 is LNHNV and CDR2 is YYDKDF (reference sequence). V lost 5 bases to trimming and J lost 7 bases; unmatched junction nucleotides: 8. This CDR3 is built from 14 residues. Here the CDR3 reads CATSSPGTGFGYTF. CDR3 sequence (DNA): TGTGCCACCAGCTCCCCCGGGACAGGGTTTGGCTACACCTTC.

The CDR3: CASSEAHSNAGGVYEQYF. The CDR3 nucleotides are TGTGCCAGCAGTGAAGCCCACTCAAACGCCGGGGGGGTCTACGAGCAGTACTTC. The J gene is TRBJ2-7, the V gene TRBV6-1, with 8 nucleotides matching TRBD2. V was pared by 0 bases and J by 3 bases, with 13 bases of the junction left unmatched. The CDR3 length is 18 residues. The germline gives CDR1 MNHNS, CDR2 SASEGT.

The gene calls are TRBV5-1 and TRBJ1-3; 7 nucleotides agree with TRBD1. Germline CDR1 reads SGHRS; CDR2 reads YFSETQ. Unmatched junction bases numbered 3, after V lost 0 bases and J lost 0 bases. This CDR3 has 16 residues. The CDR3: CASSLEWTGSGNTIYF. CDR3 coding DNA: TGCGCCAGCAGCTTGGAATGGACAGGCTCTGGAAACACCATATATTTT.

The V and J genes are TRBV5-1 and TRBJ1-2, with 10 positions matching TRBD1. Germline V CDR1 and CDR2: SGHRS, YFSETQ. The CDR3 sequence is 15 residues long. J lost 4 bases, V lost 3 bases, and 6 bases had no gene match. This CDR3 reads CASSSGTGEVYGYTF. In DNA form, the CDR3 reads TGCGCCAGCAGCTCCGGGACAGGGGAGGTCTATGGCTACACCTTC.

V and J are TRBV12-3 or TRBV12-4 and TRBJ2-5, with TRBD1 as a possible D gene (6 bases). There are 13 residues in the CDR3. Deletions cut 6 bases from V and 1 base from J, with 9 bases between. CDR3 coding DNA: TGTGCCAGCAGCCTCAGGGGCCAAGAGACCCAGTACTTC. It yields the protein CASSLRGQETQYF.

The genes are TRBV28 and TRBJ1-5; D not certain. Per germline, CDR1 MDHEN and CDR2 SYDVKM. The ends were cut back, 5 bases at V and 2 bases at J, with 13 bases in the middle. This CDR3 has 15 residues. CDR3 DNA sequence: TGTGCCAGCAGTCCGGGTTTGGTTGGCAATCAGCCCCAGCATTTT. This codes for CASSPGLVGNQPQHF.

This sequence joins TRBV25-1 and TRBJ1-1; weak D call: TRBD1 (6 bases). Trimming took 3 bases from V and 6 from J, leaving 11 bases between them. The germline V gene has CDR1 MGHDK and CDR2 SYGVNS. The CDR3 totals 13 residues. The CDR3 protein is CASSDRGKAEAFF. The CDR3 nucleotides read TGTGCCAGCAGTGACAGGGGTAAGGCTGAAGCTTTCTTT. Full variable domain (missing parts from reference TRBV25-1 and TRBJ1-1): EADIYQTPRYLVIGTGKKITLECSQTMGHDKMYWYQQDPGMELHLIHYSYGVNSTEKGDLSSESTVSRIRTEHFPLTLESARPSHTSQYLCASSDRGKAEAFFGQGTRLTVV.

This rearrangement joins TRBV29-1 to TRBJ2-5, with D possibly TRBD1 on 6 matching bases. CDR1 SQVTM and CDR2 ANQGSEA come from the germline V gene. V lost 5 bases and J lost 5, with 18 bases in between. The CDR3 has 14 amino acids. The CDR3 loop reads CSVTSGALGETQYF. CDR3 nucleotides: TGCAGCGTTACTTCAGGGGCGCTGGGCGAGACCCAGTACTTC.

V usage is TRBV3-1 (or the pseudogene TRBV3-2) and J usage is TRBJ1-1; D gene ambiguous. V lost 0 bases and J 4 bases, leaving 9 bases between the germline ends. This CDR3 contains 14 residues. Germline assignment: CDR1 LGHDT and CDR2 YNNKEL (reference sequence). The CDR3 coding sequence is TGTGCCAGCAGCCAAGAGCTGGGGAGCACTGAAGCTTTCTTT. Translation: CASSQELGSTEAFF.

This rearrangement joins TRBV7-9 to TRBJ1-3, with TRBD1 as a possible D gene (6 bases). V shed 4 bases and J shed 0 bases, with 13 bases lying between them. Germline assignment: CDR1 SEHNR and CDR2 FQNEAQ (reference sequence). This CDR3 is built from 16 residues. The CDR3 loop is CASSSDRRHSGNTIYF. Written as DNA, the CDR3 is TGTGCCAGCAGCTCTGACAGGCGCCACTCTGGAAACACCATATATTTT. The full variable domain, its missing parts supplied by reference TRBV7-9 and TRBJ1-3, is DTGVSQNPRHKITKRGQNVTFRCDPISEHNRLYWYRQTLGQGPEFLTYFQNEAQLEKSRLLSDRFSAERPKGSFSTLEIQRTEQGDSAMYLCASSSDRRHSGNTIYFGEGSWLTVV.

The chain recombines TRBV5-6 with TRBJ1-6; 7 nucleotides agree with TRBD1. Germline V gene sequence: CDR1 SGHDT, CDR2 YYEEEE. This CDR3 contains 15 residues. The V segment lost 2 bases and the J segment 8 bases; nucleotides outside the gene matches: 7. As DNA, the CDR3 is TGTGCCAGCAGCTTAAACAGGGGCCGTCATTCACCCCTCCACTTT. Translating it yields CASSLNRGRHSPLHF. Looking up the rest from reference TRBV5-6 and TRBJ1-6 gives the full variable domain: DAGVTQSPTHLIKTRGQQVTLRCSPKSGHDTVSWYQQALGQGPQFIFQYYEEEERQRGNFPDRFSGHQFPNYSSELNVNALLLGDSALYLCASSLNRGRHSPLHFGNGTRLTVT.

V gene TRBV19 combines with J gene TRBJ1-2; D call uncertain. The germline V gene has CDR1 LNHDA and CDR2 SQIVND (reference sequence). The V gene lost 3 bases and the J gene lost 5 bases, with 16 bases spanning the gap. There are 15 residues in the CDR3. CDR3 coding DNA: TGTGCCAGTAGTATCGGGCGGGCGGGTCCGTATGGCTACACCTTC. Residues: CASSIGRAGPYGYTF.

The genes are TRBV9 and TRBJ1-1; possibly TRBD1 for D (5 bases). CDR1 is SGDLS, CDR2 YYNGEE, per germline. This CDR3 has 14 residues. V was cut by 5 bases and J by 4 bases, with 15 bases left in between. CDR3 residues: CASSGRSGGTEAFF. The CDR3 DNA sequence: TGTGCCAGCAGTGGTAGATCGGGGGGCACTGAAGCTTTCTTT. The whole variable domain, filled in from reference TRBV9 and TRBJ1-1, reads DSGVTQTPKHLITATGQRVTLRCSPRSGDLSVYWYQQSLDQGLQFLIQYYNGEERAKGNILERFSAQQFPDLHSELNLSSLELGDSALYFCASSGRSGGTEAFFGQGTRLTVV.

The gene calls are TRBV27 and TRBJ1-1; a weak D match, TRBD1 (5 bases). The V end lost 3 bases, the J end lost 0 bases, and 11 bases lay between the germline ends. Germline CDR1 and CDR2: MNHEY and SMNVEV (reference sequence). This CDR3 spans 15 amino acids. CDR3 bases: TGTGCCAGCAGTTTGATAGCAGGGATGAACACTGAAGCTTTCTTT. This encodes CASSLIAGMNTEAFF.

The chain recombines TRBV9 with TRBJ2-5, with 8 nucleotides matching TRBD2. Germline CDR1 reads SGDLS; CDR2 reads YYNGEE. The CDR3 has 14 residues. Germline trimming cut 0 bases from V and 3 bases from J; bases unmatched to any gene: 1. CDR3: CASSVAGGEETQYF. The CDR3 DNA follows: TGTGCCAGCAGCGTAGCGGGGGGGGAAGAGACCCAGTACTTC.

This chain links TRBV15 with TRBJ1-1, with D possibly matching TRBD1 (6 bases). The CDR3 sequence is 13 residues long. V was shortened by 3 bases and J by 4 bases, with 9 bases between the two germline ends. Germline V lookup: CDR1 LNHNV, CDR2 YYDKDF (reference sequence). DNA of the CDR3: TGTGCCACCAGCAGCAGGGGTGGCACTGAAGCTTTCTTT. It yields the protein CATSSRGGTEAFF. The full variable domain, its missing parts supplied by reference TRBV15 and TRBJ1-1, is DAMVIQNPRYQVTQFGKPVTLSCSQTLNHNVMYWYQQKSSQAPKLLFHYYDKDFNNEADTPDNFQSRRPNTSFCFLDIRSPGLGDTAMYLCATSSRGGTEAFFGQGTRLTVV.

For the CDR3, the DNA is TGCGCCAGCAGCCAAGATCGGGGGATCTCTGGAAACACCATATATTTT. Encoded protein: CASSQDRGISGNTIYF. The chain joins TRBV4-1 to TRBJ1-3, with D perhaps TRBD1 (5 bases). The CDR3 has 16 residues. The germline V gene has CDR1 MGHRA and CDR2 YSYEKL. The V and J ends lost 0 bases and 0 bases respectively, with 9 bases between them.

The gene calls are TRBV2 and TRBJ2-7, with D maybe TRBD2 (6 bases). CDR3 length: 13 amino acids. Deletions cut 8 bases from V and 0 bases from J, with 11 bases between. CDR1 is SNHLY, CDR2 FYNNEI, per germline. The CDR3 reads CASGPGDSYEQYF. As DNA, the CDR3 is TGTGCCAGCGGCCCGGGGGACTCCTACGAGCAGTACTTC.

The rearrangement uses TRBV27 and TRBJ1-5; TRBD1 aligns across 11 bases. V lost 8 bases and J lost 6; bases outside the gene matches: 0. The CDR3 is 12 residues long. Germline loops: CDR1 MNHEY, CDR2 SMNVEV (reference sequence). CDR3 nucleotide sequence: TGTGCCAGCGGGACAGGGGGTCAGCCCCAGCATTTT. Protein sequence: CASGTGGQPQHF.

This chain links TRBV7-2 with TRBJ1-5; weak D call: TRBD1 (6 bases). CDR1 is SGHTA and CDR2 is FQGNSA in the germline V gene. This CDR3 has 16 residues. V was cut by 4 bases and J by 0 bases, with 13 bases left in between. The CDR3 bases are TGTGCCAGCAGCTCGGACGGGACATTTAGCAATCAGCCCCAGCATTTT. The encoded protein is CASSSDGTFSNQPQHF.

The chain uses TRBV15 and TRBJ1-1, with D uncertain. In germline, CDR1 is LNHNV, CDR2 YYDKDF (reference sequence). This CDR3 is 16 amino acids long. V was trimmed by 4 bases and J by 3 bases, leaving 18 bases between them. CDR3 bases: TGTGCCACCAGCACCCCCCTCGGTAAAGCCTACACTGAAGCTTTCTTT. Translating it yields CATSTPLGKAYTEAFF.

The rearrangement joins TRBV6-1 to TRBJ2-2; 10 bases line up with TRBD2. Trimming took 7 bases from V and 2 from J; bases not matched to a gene: 7. Germline V gives CDR1 MNHNS, CDR2 SASEGT. The CDR3 has 16 residues. Here the CDR3 DNA reads TGTGCCAGCATCGAAGCGGGGGGGAAAAACACCGGGGAGCTGTTTTTT. Translated, it gives CASIEAGGKNTGELFF.

V usage is TRBV10-3 and J usage is TRBJ2-5, with 8 bases fitting TRBD2. In germline, CDR1 is ENHRY, CDR2 SYGVKD. The CDR3 spans 15 residues. V was clipped by 0 bases and J by 9 bases; unmatched bases: 9. This CDR3 reads CAISESVVAGRPQYF. As DNA, the CDR3 is TGTGCCATCAGTGAGTCGGTGGTAGCGGGGAGGCCCCAGTACTTC.